This TCR beta chain was observed in a study of read filtering for tumor transcriptome and immune sequencing. Study as a whole: Patients were approximately 18 male and about 15 female, mean age 65.9 years, range roughly 45 to 85. Points from the study as a whole: RNA-seq captured clonotypes less deeply and reliably than IR-seq.

Molecular barcoded adaptors covering alpha/delta and beta/gamma chains were used on 400 to 450 ng RNA. TCRdb ran MiXCR on the reads and lists one entry per CDR3 protein. The top ten clones hold 25% to 30% of a sample with around 40,000 distinct CDR3 sequences, roughly 13% of them seen once. A few counts support this clonotype. Its specificity is not known. At one end the junction does not follow the germline gene, possibly because of a read error. The receptor comes from a donor aged 40 or over with multiple myeloma. What was sequenced was a population of CD138-negative cells sorted from bone marrow.

The CDR3 loop reads CSARNTRGSYNDQFF. The CDR3 DNA follows: TGCAGTGCTAGAAATACTCGAGGTAGCTACAATGACCAGTTCTTC. This sequence joins TRBV20-1 and TRBJ2-1, with D unresolved. Germline V gene lookup returns CDR1 DFQATT and CDR2 SNEGSKA (reference sequence). The CDR3 is 15 amino acids.